One and the same sample provided the 26 T cell receptor beta chains below, sequenced in a study of blood T cell repertoires in COVID-19 (dated by TCRdb to between 2020 and 2021). To prepare the library, the immunoSEQ multiplex PCR assay was applied. The table was pulled from immuneACCESS by TCRdb, which kept in-frame rearrangements only. Such tables lose some clones; where checked, under half of the loss comes from unresolved V genes, and the rest has no known cause. For this sample there are about 380,000 clones; 88% appear just once. The ten largest clones represent roughly 1.2% of the sample. Sequencing was performed on PBMCs or T cells enriched from blood (not recorded which). These receptors all stem from a woman aged 18-30 years who had recovered from COVID-19.

The chain links TRBV7-2 to TRBJ1-2, with a tentative D call TRBD1 (6 bases). Germline V CDR1 and CDR2: SGHTA, FQGNSA. V was cut by 1 base and J by 4 bases, with 13 bases left in between. The CDR3 is 15 amino acids. The chain's CDR3 is CASSLVPGAAYGYTF. DNA for the CDR3: TGTGCCAGCAGCTTAGTGCCAGGGGCGGCCTATGGCTACACCTTC.

The chain employs TRBV28 and TRBJ1-1; D might be TRBD1 (5 bases). V dropped 4 bases and J dropped 7 bases, with 22 bases sitting between them. The CDR3 runs 16 residues. Germline V lookup: CDR1 MDHEN, CDR2 SYDVKM. Here the CDR3 reads CASSSTAKDSRLEAFF. CDR3 DNA sequence: TGTGCCAGCAGTTCCACCGCCAAAGACAGCCGACTTGAAGCTTTCTTT.

V usage is TRBV5-4 and J usage is TRBJ1-1; weak D call: TRBD1 (5 bases). The CDR3 has 14 residues. Germline V gene sequence: CDR1 SGHNT, CDR2 YYREEE (reference sequence). Trimming removed 5 bases at V and 1 base at J, with 12 bases between. In DNA, the CDR3 is TGTGCCAGCAGATCCGGGACTGGGAACACTGAAGCTTTCTTT. It specifies CASRSGTGNTEAFF.

The chain links TRBV30 to TRBJ2-5; D is possibly TRBD2 (6 bases). The V gene lost 0 bases and the J gene lost 1 base, with 15 bases spanning the gap. Germline V gene lookup returns CDR1 GTSNPN and CDR2 SVGIG (reference sequence). This CDR3 is 16 amino acids long. CDR3 loop: CAWSVWRDPAQETQYF. Here the CDR3 DNA reads TGTGCCTGGAGTGTATGGAGGGATCCCGCCCAAGAGACCCAGTACTTC.

The V call is TRBV18, the J call TRBJ1-2; 8 positions agree with TRBD1. Germline assignment: CDR1 KGHSH and CDR2 LQKENI. The J segment lost 7 bases and the V segment lost 2 bases, leaving 6 bases of the junction unmatched. The CDR3 totals 14 residues. The CDR3 region has the DNA TGTGCCAGCTCACCAACGACAGGGGCCGCTGGCTACACCTTC. Its translation is CASSPTTGAAGYTF.

This chain uses TRBV3-1 (or the pseudogene TRBV3-2) with TRBJ1-4; D possibly corresponds to TRBD1 (5 bases). V lost 10 bases and J 8 bases, leaving 14 bases between the germline ends. This CDR3 contains 12 residues. Germline V CDR1 and CDR2: LGHDT, YNNKEL (reference sequence). Here the CDR3 DNA reads TGTGCCACGGAAGGGGTAGGAGAAAAACTGTTTTTT. It codes for CATEGVGEKLFF.

The V and J genes are TRBV10-3 and TRBJ1-5, with D perhaps TRBD1 (6 bases). With 11 bases removed from V and 7 bases from J, the gap between germline ends came to 15 bases. The CDR3 covers 12 residues. Germline V lookup: CDR1 ENHRY, CDR2 SYGVKD. DNA of the CDR3: TGTGCCGTGAGAGAGGGGGAGCAGCCCCAGCATTTT. Its translation is CAVREGEQPQHF.

This clone was found once. The CDR3 loop is CASSVVTGGEAFF. CDR3 sequence (DNA): TGTGCCAGCAGCGTAGTCACAGGGGGTGAAGCTTTCTTT. V and J are TRBV9 and TRBJ1-1; 8 bases map to TRBD1. The CDR3 length is 13 residues. CDR1 SGDLS and CDR2 YYNGEE come from the germline V gene. Trimming took 0 bases from V and 7 from J; bases not matched to a gene: 2.

Concerning this clone: Germline is not matched at one junction end, which may reflect a read error. This chain connects TRBV6-2 or TRBV6-3 to TRBJ1-1; 10 bases match TRBD1. The length of the CDR3 is 13 residues. The germline CDR1 and CDR2 sequences are MNHEY and SVGEGT. CDR3 in DNA: TGTGCCACCAGTCGGACAGGGGGCACTGAAGCTTTCTTT. Its protein is CATSRTGGTEAFF.

This chain links TRBV6-5 with TRBJ1-2; a possible D gene is TRBD1 (6 bases). The CDR3 is 15 residues long. V was shortened by 6 bases and J by 4 bases, with 18 bases between the two germline ends. Germline V CDR1 and CDR2: MNHEY, SVGAGI. The CDR3 sequence is CASRPRTESAYGYTF. CDR3 DNA: TGTGCCAGCAGACCACGGACAGAATCGGCCTATGGCTACACCTTC.

The chain has TRBV19 and TRBJ2-1, with TRBD1 identical over 9 bases. The CDR3 sequence is 16 residues long. The ends lost 3 bases at V and 4 bases at J; junction bases unmatched: 7. Germline V gene lookup returns CDR1 LNHDA and CDR2 SQIVND (reference sequence). CDR3 DNA sequence: TGTGCCAGTAGTATCTCGGACAGGGGACGATACAATGAGCAGTTCTTC. This codes for CASSISDRGRYNEQFF. The entire variable domain, with the rest obtained from reference TRBV19 and TRBJ2-1, is as follows: DGGITQSPKYLFRKEGQNVTLSCEQNLNHDAMYWYRQDPGQGLRLIYYSQIVNDFQKGDIAEGYSVSREKKESFPLTVTSAQKNPTAFYLCASSISDRGRYNEQFFGPGTRLTVL.

This clone has a handful of counts. V and J are TRBV29-1 and TRBJ2-7; D is perhaps TRBD2 (6 bases). Trimming shortened V by 4 bases and J by 2 bases, and 12 bases separated the two germline ends. CDR1 and CDR2 from the germline V gene are SQVTM and ANQGSEA. There are 13 residues in the CDR3. The CDR3 here is CSVVRDLTYEQYF. The CDR3 DNA reads TGCAGCGTTGTCCGGGACTTAACCTACGAGCAGTACTTC.

CDR3 nucleotide sequence: TGTGCCAGCAGCCCAGGACAGGGCTACAATCAGCCCCAGCATTTT. It specifies CASSPGQGYNQPQHF. This chain links TRBV4-2 with TRBJ1-5; 8 bases map to TRBD1. J gave up 3 bases and V 4 bases, and 5 bases lay outside the gene matches. Germline V gives CDR1 LGHNA, CDR2 YNFKEQ. The CDR3 is made up of 15 amino acids.

The CDR3 nucleotides read TGTGCCAGCAGCGTTCCTATCGATACGCAGTATTTT. Amino acids: CASSVPIDTQYF. This chain uses TRBV7-2 with TRBJ2-3; no clear D. The CDR3 extends over 12 amino acids. Germline V gives CDR1 SGHTA, CDR2 FQGNSA. Trimming stripped 5 bases from V and 6 bases from J, with 9 bases between.

The rearrangement links TRBV18 to TRBJ1-3; 7 bases are shared with TRBD1. J gave up 4 bases and V 6 bases, and 6 bases lay outside the gene matches. The CDR3 length is 14 residues. Germline V gives CDR1 KGHSH, CDR2 LQKENI. CDR3: CASSPQDRGNTIYF. The CDR3 DNA is TGTGCCAGCTCGCCTCAGGACAGGGGAAACACCATATATTTT.

The rearrangement joins TRBV2 to TRBJ1-6; 7 bases agree with TRBD1. CDR3 length: 16 amino acids. The germline CDR1 and CDR2 sequences are SNHLY and FYNNEI. V trimming: 8 bases; J trimming: 0 bases; junction bases outside the gene matches: 7. The chain's CDR3 is CASGGTASSYNSPLHF. The CDR3 nucleotides read TGTGCCAGCGGGGGGACAGCTAGCTCCTATAATTCACCCCTCCACTTT.

This clone was observed a single time. V and J are TRBV5-4 and TRBJ1-6; 10 nucleotides line up with TRBD1. The CDR3 consists of 17 residues. V gave up 0 bases and J gave up 8 bases; unmatched junction bases: 8. Germline V gives CDR1 SGHNT, CDR2 YYREEE (reference sequence). In DNA, the CDR3 is TGTGCCAGCAGCTTGGGTACGACAGGGGGCCTCGATTCACCCCTCCACTTT. This sequence encodes CASSLGTTGGLDSPLHF.

CDR3 sequence reads: CASSESWTANYGYTF. The CDR3, as DNA: TGTGCCAGCAGTGAATCGTGGACTGCTAACTATGGCTACACCTTC. The V call is TRBV2, the J call TRBJ1-2; D is ambiguous. The CDR3 is made up of 15 amino acids. Per the germline V gene, CDR1 is SNHLY and CDR2 is FYNNEI. V was trimmed by 2 bases and J by 0 bases, leaving 10 bases between them.

This clone was counted only a few times. V is TRBV28 and J is TRBJ1-5; TRBD1 might be the D (6 bases). This CDR3 has 15 amino acids. The germline CDR1 and CDR2 sequences are MDHEN and SYDVKM. The V and J ends lost 3 bases and 0 bases respectively, with 9 bases between them. The CDR3 protein is CASSLQGNSNQPQHF. CDR3 sequence (DNA): TGTGCCAGCAGTTTGCAGGGGAATAGCAATCAGCCCCAGCATTTT.

This clone has only a few counts. The gene calls are TRBV6-2 or TRBV6-3 and TRBJ2-7, with D tentatively TRBD2 (5 bases). Trimming took 6 bases from V and 1 from J, leaving 16 bases between them. The CDR3 length is 15 residues. CDR1 MNHEY and CDR2 SVGEGT come from the germline V gene. The CDR3 sequence: CASSAPRAISYEQYF. Written as DNA, the CDR3 is TGTGCCAGCAGCGCGCCGCGGGCTATATCCTACGAGCAGTACTTC.

The chain has TRBV5-4 and TRBJ1-6; D remains ambiguous. The CDR3 sequence is 12 residues long. Per the germline V gene, CDR1 is SGHNT and CDR2 is YYREEE (reference sequence). V lost 9 bases and J lost 4, with 8 bases in between. The CDR3 region is CATGSYNSPLHF. The CDR3 DNA sequence: TGTGCCACCGGGTCTTATAATTCACCCCTCCACTTT.

The chain is built from TRBV5-6 and TRBJ1-5; D might be TRBD1 (6 bases). Germline assignment: CDR1 SGHDT and CDR2 YYEEEE. The V and J ends lost 4 bases and 8 bases respectively, with 16 bases between them. This CDR3 has 14 amino acids. CDR3 DNA: TGTGCCAGCAGCGCGACAGGAGCCGGGGAGCCCCAGCATTTT. Translating gives CASSATGAGEPQHF.

The chain links TRBV5-6 to TRBJ1-1; D is undetermined. Germline V CDR1 and CDR2: SGHDT, YYEEEE. The length of the CDR3 is 14 residues. Trimming took off 1 base at V and 1 base at J, with 8 bases between the two ends. This CDR3 is CASSLKYTNTEAFF. CDR3 bases: TGTGCCAGCAGCTTGAAATACACGAACACTGAAGCTTTCTTT.

This clone was recorded only once. This chain uses TRBV2 with TRBJ1-2, with 7 nucleotides matching TRBD1. The germline gives CDR1 SNHLY, CDR2 FYNNEI. Trimming took 7 bases from V and 0 from J; bases not matched to a gene: 5. CDR3 size: 14 residues. The CDR3 protein is CASIDGTANYGYTF. CDR3 nucleotide sequence: TGTGCCAGCATCGATGGGACAGCTAACTATGGCTACACCTTC.

The rearrangement uses TRBV19 and TRBJ2-2, with D uncertain. CDR1 and CDR2 from the germline V gene are LNHDA and SQIVND (reference sequence). CDR3 length: 13 residues. V was clipped by 1 base and J by 5 bases, with 5 bases between them. The CDR3 loop is CASSIVRTGELFF. DNA for the CDR3: TGTGCCAGTAGTATAGTGAGGACCGGGGAGCTGTTTTTT.

The chain carries TRBV2 and TRBJ1-6, with TRBD1 identical over 10 bases. The trim removed 8 bases at V and 12 bases at J, leaving 16 bases unmatched. This CDR3 spans 16 amino acids. Germline V gene data show CDR1 as SNHLY and CDR2 as FYNNEI. The DNA of the CDR3 is TGTGCCAGCCGAATTACACCGGGACAGGGGATTGGACCCCTCCACTTT. It codes for CASRITPGQGIGPLHF.